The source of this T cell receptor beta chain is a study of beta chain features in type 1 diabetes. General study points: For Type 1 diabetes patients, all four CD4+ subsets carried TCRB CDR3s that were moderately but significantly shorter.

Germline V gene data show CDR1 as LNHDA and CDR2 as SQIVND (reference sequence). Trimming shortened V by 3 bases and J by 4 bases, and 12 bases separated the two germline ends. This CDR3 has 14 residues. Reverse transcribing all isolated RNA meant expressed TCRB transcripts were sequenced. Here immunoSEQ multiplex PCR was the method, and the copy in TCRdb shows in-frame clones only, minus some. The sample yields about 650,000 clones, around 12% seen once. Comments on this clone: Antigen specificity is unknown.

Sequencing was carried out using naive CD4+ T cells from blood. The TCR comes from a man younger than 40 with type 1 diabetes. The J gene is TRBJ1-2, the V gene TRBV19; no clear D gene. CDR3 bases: TGTGCCAGTAGTATTTCACATAACCGCTATGGCTACACCTTC. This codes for CASSISHNRYGYTF.